These 23 T cell receptor beta chains were sequenced from one sample in a study of T cells in women clearing cervical HPV infection. Only in-frame clones appear in the TCRdb table, and some are missing; sequencing was by immunoSEQ multiplex PCR. The sample has roughly 30,000 clones. The specimen was blood buffy coat. The origin of the receptors is a woman aged 18-70 years with a cervical HPV16 infection that either progressed to CIN3+ or cleared (not recorded which).

CDR3 DNA, as far as it was read: TGCAGTGCTGGGCGTTACAGGGGGAAGGAGACG. This translates into CSAGRYRGKET. The complete CDR3 reads CSAGRYRGKETQYF. The V call is TRBV20-1, the J call TRBJ2-3; 8 bases map to TRBD1. Read coverage stops 3 residues before the CDR3 terminus; the germline J gene supplies the remainder. The CDR3 spans 14 residues. In germline, CDR1 is DFQATT, CDR2 SNEGSKA (reference sequence).

Points on this clone: The read comes to an end 3 residues before the CDR3 does, leaving the germline J gene to fill in the end. The chain has TRBV6-2 or TRBV6-3 and TRBJ1-1; D possibly corresponds to TRBD1 (6 bases). The CDR3 loop spans 15 amino acids. Germline V CDR1 and CDR2: MNHEY, SVGEGT. The covered CDR3 bases are TGTGCCAGCAGTTACCAATACCGGGACAATGGGGGA. It yields the protein CASSYQYRDNGG. The complete CDR3 reads CASSYQYRDNGGAFF.

Remarks on this clone: From the germline J gene comes the end of the CDR3, since the read stops 3 residues before it. The V call is TRBV7-2, the J call TRBJ1-6; the match to TRBD1 covers 7 bases. This CDR3 is built from 14 residues. CDR1 is SGHTA and CDR2 is FQGNSA in the germline V gene. After removal of 3 bases from V and 6 bases from J, the junction contained 2 bases not matched to a gene. Incomplete CDR3 DNA: TGTGCCAGCAGCTTTACAGGGGCTAATTCACCC. Translated: CASSFTGANSP. The entire CDR3 protein reads CASSFTGANSPLHF.

The part of the CDR3 DNA that was read is TGTGCCAGCAGCCTGACAATTGATACCCGGCAAGGC. Protein sequence: CASSLTIDTRQG. The CDR3 reads in full as CASSLTIDTRQGYTF. The chain couples TRBV7-9 to TRBJ1-2; unclear D gene. The CDR3 goes on 3 residues after the read ends, and that part is filled in from the germline J gene. Germline V gene lookup returns CDR1 SEHNR and CDR2 FQNEAQ (reference sequence). The CDR3 extends over 15 amino acids.

Regarding this clone: The read finishes 3 residues shy of the CDR3 end, and the germline J gene is used to complete it. The chain is built from TRBV6-1 and TRBJ2-2; tentative D call: TRBD1 (6 bases). The CDR3 loop spans 14 amino acids. Germline V gene sequence: CDR1 MNHNS, CDR2 SASEGT. The part of the CDR3 DNA that was read is TGTGCCAGCAGTGACAGGGGACCTAATGAAAAG. Translated: CASSDRGPNEK. The whole CDR3 reads CASSDRGPNEKLFF.

About this clone itself: The read terminates 3 residues ahead of where the CDR3 ends, so the germline J gene completes it. This chain uses TRBV2 with TRBJ2-5, with D possibly matching TRBD1 (6 bases). The CDR3 runs 12 residues. From germline, CDR1 is SNHLY and CDR2 FYNNEI. V lost 6 bases to trimming and J lost 5 bases, with 10 bases between them. The CDR3 region is CASSGQTETQYF. The part of the CDR3 DNA that was read is TGTGCCAGCAGCGGACAGACGGAGACC.

A note on this clone: With the read ending 3 residues before the CDR3 end, the germline J gene is used to fill in that end. The chain has TRBV7-8 and TRBJ2-7; perhaps TRBD2 as D (5 bases). CDR1 is SGHVS, CDR2 FQNEAQ, per germline. The CDR3 loop spans 12 amino acids. The V and J ends lost 5 bases and 1 base respectively, with 6 bases between them. The DNA read from the CDR3 is TGTGCCAGCAGCAGGACTTCCTACGAG. Translating it yields CASSRTSYE. From start to end, the CDR3 is CASSRTSYEQYF. Variable domain in full (rest from reference TRBV7-8 and TRBJ2-7): GAGVSQSPRYKVAKRGQDVALRCDPISGHVSLFWYQQALGQGPEFLTYFQNEAQLDKSGLPSDRFFAERPEGSVSTLKIQRTQQEDSAVYLCASSRTSYEQYFGPGTRLTVT.

As regards this clone: The read is 3 residues too short to cover the CDR3 end, so that end is filled in from the germline J gene. The rearrangement links TRBV20-1 to TRBJ2-7, with 8 bases that match TRBD1. Per germline, CDR1 DFQATT and CDR2 SNEGSKA (reference sequence). After removal of 0 bases from V and 2 bases from J, the junction contained 6 bases not matched to a gene. The CDR3 loop spans 15 amino acids. The CDR3 DNA, read in part, is TGCAGTGCTAGAGATCTGGGACAGGCGCCCTACGAG. It yields the protein CSARDLGQAPYE. The whole CDR3 sequence reads CSARDLGQAPYEQYF.

Points on this clone: The read halts 3 residues ahead of the CDR3 end, with the missing end drawn from the germline J gene. V usage is TRBV19 and J usage is TRBJ1-2; a possible D gene is TRBD1 (6 bases). Per germline, CDR1 LNHDA and CDR2 SQIVND (reference sequence). The CDR3 loop spans 15 amino acids. CDR3 sequence reads: CASSLGGGLGQDYTF. Incomplete CDR3 DNA: TGTGCCAGTAGTCTCGGAGGGGGTTTAGGCCAGGAC.

On this clone itself: The sequenced fragment ends 3 residues before the CDR3 boundary, so the rest is inferred from the germline J gene. The rearrangement uses TRBV7-6 and TRBJ1-1, with TRBD1 matching 8 bases. This CDR3 is 13 amino acids long. Germline V gene lookup returns CDR1 SGHVS and CDR2 FNYEAQ. The CDR3 loop is CASSRDRGETAFF. The CDR3 bases that were read are TGTGCCAGCAGCCGTGACAGGGGAGAGACA.

A note on this clone: The read comes to an end 3 residues before the CDR3 does, leaving the germline J gene to fill in the end. The chain joins TRBV20-1 to TRBJ2-5, with D unclear. The CDR3 has 13 residues. Looked up from germline, CDR1 is DFQATT and CDR2 is SNEGSKA (reference sequence). Trimming cost V 3 bases and J 1 base, with 9 bases left between them. CDR3 amino acids: CSASAASQETQYF. The DNA read from the CDR3 is TGCAGTGCTAGCGCGGCCTCCCAAGAGACC.

For this clone: The CDR3 end is not reached by the read, which stops 3 residues before it; the germline J gene fills it in. V and J are TRBV6-1 and TRBJ2-5; D not resolved. There are 15 residues in the CDR3. Germline-derived CDR1 and CDR2 are MNHNS and SASEGT. V dropped 2 bases and J dropped 5 bases, with 15 bases sitting between them. The sequenced part of the CDR3 DNA is TGTGCCAGCAGTGAATCTCCAGCGACCGGGGAGACC. Translating gives CASSESPATGET. The full-length CDR3 reads as CASSESPATGETQYF.

Regarding this clone: The CDR3 extends 3 residues past the end of the read, so its final part is completed from the germline J gene. This chain uses TRBV7-6 with TRBJ2-5, with 7 bases aligning to TRBD1. The V segment lost 1 base and the J segment 5 bases; nucleotides outside the gene matches: 13. Germline CDR1 SGHVS, CDR2 FNYEAQ. CDR3 size: 17 residues. The DNA read from the CDR3 is TGTGCCAGCAGCTTAGTGCCCCAGACAGGGTTGATGGAGACC. Translating it yields CASSLVPQTGLMET. The whole CDR3 reads CASSLVPQTGLMETQYF.

Turning to this clone: With the read ending 3 residues before the CDR3 end, the germline J gene is used to fill in that end. The V call is TRBV20-1, the J call TRBJ2-5, with D perhaps given as TRBD1 or TRBD2 (5 bases each). The V end was cut by 8 bases, the J end by 5 bases, with 21 bases between. The CDR3 is made up of 14 amino acids. Germline assignment: CDR1 DFQATT and CDR2 SNEGSKA (reference sequence). CDR3 amino acids: CSPRGVAYGETQYF. CDR3 bases read: TGCAGTCCACGAGGGGTCGCTTATGGGGAGACC.

CDR3 DNA, as far as it was read: TGTGCCACCATCTTGAATGAG. It translates to CATILNE. In full, the CDR3 is CATILNEQFF. The chain employs TRBV24-1 and TRBJ2-1; D uncertain. The read is 3 residues too short to cover the CDR3 end, so that end is filled in from the germline J gene. CDR1 is KGHDR and CDR2 is SFDVKD in the germline V gene. Trimming shortened V by 8 bases and J by 7 bases, and 5 bases separated the two germline ends. This CDR3 has 10 amino acids.

On this clone: The CDR3 end falls 3 residues outside the read, so it is completed with the germline J gene. This chain joins TRBV25-1 and TRBJ1-2; unclear D gene. Looked up from germline, CDR1 is MGHDK and CDR2 is SYGVNS. The CDR3 runs to 13 residues. V was clipped by 5 bases and J by 7 bases, with 14 bases between them. CDR3 loop: CASSTPKGTGYTF. The CDR3 DNA, read in part, is TGTGCCAGCAGTACCCCCAAGGGTACTGGC.

Details on this clone: The observed sequence ends 3 residues before the CDR3 terminus, with the missing tail filled in from the germline J gene. V usage is TRBV7-2 and J usage is TRBJ1-2, with a weak D call TRBD1 (5 bases). CDR1 is SGHTA, CDR2 FQGNSA, per germline. The CDR3 is 15 residues long. CDR3 DNA (partial): TGTGCCAGCAGCTCGGCCGAGGGGCAGGCAGATACC. It encodes CASSSAEGQADT. The whole CDR3 reads CASSSAEGQADTYTF.

Regarding this clone: Read sequence stops 3 residues before the CDR3 end, and the germline J gene provides the missing end. The chain uses TRBV7-2 and TRBJ2-2, with a weak D call TRBD1 (6 bases). The CDR3 totals 15 residues. Germline assignment: CDR1 SGHTA and CDR2 FQGNSA. The CDR3 sequence is CASSEGTPYNSPLFF. The covered CDR3 bases are TGTGCCAGCAGCGAAGGGACACCTTATAATTCACCG.

The chain's CDR3 is CACRGPYDYTF. The part of the CDR3 DNA that was read is TGTGCCTGCAGGGGACCCTACGAC. The chain links TRBV30 to TRBJ1-2, with a tentative D call TRBD1 (6 bases). The read ends 3 residues before the CDR3 terminus; that terminus is restored from the germline J gene. Germline V gene lookup returns CDR1 GTSNPN and CDR2 SVGIG (reference sequence). The CDR3 is 11 amino acids. The variable domain in full, completed from reference TRBV30 and TRBJ1-2, reads SQTIHQWPATLVQPVGSPLSLECTVEGTSNPNLYWYRQAAGRGLQLLFYSVGIGQISSEVPQNLSASRPQDRQFILSSKKLLLSDSGFYLCACRGPYDYTFGSGTRLTVV.

Measured by frequency, this clone is medium-sized. The read halts 3 residues ahead of the CDR3 end, with the missing end drawn from the germline J gene. The chain employs TRBV7-2 and TRBJ2-7; the match to TRBD1 covers 7 bases. The CDR3 has 15 amino acids. Germline V CDR1 and CDR2: SGHTA, FQGNSA. V dropped 5 bases and J dropped 1; count of bases not matched to a gene: 8. CDR3 DNA, as far as it was read: TGTGCCAGCAGCCTGATGGACAGGAGTTCCTACGAG. It specifies CASSLMDRSSYE. The full CDR3 protein reads CASSLMDRSSYEQYF.

Notes on this clone: Read data end 3 residues before the CDR3 end; the end is taken from the germline J gene. The chain links TRBV11-2 to TRBJ1-1; D remains ambiguous. CDR1 is SGHAT, CDR2 FQNNGV, per germline. V lost 1 base and J 1 base, leaving 10 bases between the germline ends. The CDR3 totals 15 residues. Here the CDR3 reads CASSLGRVSNTEAFF. The covered CDR3 bases are TGTGCCAGCAGCTTAGGAAGGGTTTCGAACACTGAA.

About this clone itself: Sequencing ends 3 residues short of the CDR3 end; the germline J gene provides the rest. This chain joins TRBV5-6 and TRBJ1-1, with D possibly matching TRBD1 (6 bases). In germline, CDR1 is SGHDT, CDR2 YYEEEE. The CDR3 consists of 14 residues. V lost 4 bases to trimming and J lost 1 base, with 11 bases between them. The covered CDR3 bases are TGTGCCAGCAGCCTCGGGACATCGAACACTGAA. Translating it yields CASSLGTSNTE. From start to end, the CDR3 is CASSLGTSNTEAFF.

About this clone: Read data end 3 residues before the CDR3 end; the end is taken from the germline J gene. This chain connects TRBV19 to TRBJ2-1, with a tentative D call TRBD2 (6 bases). This CDR3 has 16 amino acids. V lost 3 bases and J lost 3, with 15 bases in between. CDR1 and CDR2 (germline): LNHDA, SQIVND (reference sequence). The part of the CDR3 DNA that was read is TGTGCCAGTAGTATCCTAGGGGTCGGGAGCTACAATGAG. Its protein is CASSILGVGSYNE. The whole CDR3 sequence is CASSILGVGSYNEQFF.